These 32 T cell receptor beta chains share one sample of origin, sequenced in a study of CD8+CD57+ T cells in acquired aplastic anemia. Genomic DNA constituted the template upon which TCR beta VDJ and CDR3 profiling was performed. Via MiXCR, TCRdb re-called the reads, giving one row per CDR3 protein. The table records 100,000 to 150,000 distinct CDR3 sequences, 48% of them present only once. Sequencing used sorted CD4+, CD8+, or CD8+CD57+ T cells (not recorded which) from PBMCs. The receptor set was obtained from a human donor in good health, serving as a control.

The rearrangement uses TRBV15 and TRBJ1-6; no clear D gene. Germline V gene data show CDR1 as LNHNV and CDR2 as YYDKDF (reference sequence). The CDR3 is 14 amino acids. Trimming took off 0 bases at V and 14 bases at J, with 14 bases between the two ends. CDR3 DNA sequence: TGTGCCACCAGCAGAGATCACCGAATTGGAGCCCTCCACTTT. Its translation is CATSRDHRIGALHF.

The V gene is TRBV9, the J gene TRBJ2-7; D remains ambiguous. The germline CDR1 and CDR2 sequences are SGDLS and YYNGEE. The CDR3 contains 14 residues. V was trimmed by 0 bases and J by 5 bases, leaving 12 bases between them. Here the CDR3 reads CASSVAGQFDEQYF. CDR3 DNA: TGTGCCAGCAGCGTAGCTGGGCAGTTCGACGAGCAGTACTTC.

This clonotype was seen only once. The chain combines TRBV6-9 with TRBJ2-7; the D is unclear. V gave up 6 bases and J gave up 5 bases, with 23 bases separating them. Germline values: CDR1 MNHGY, CDR2 SVAAGI. There are 16 residues in the CDR3. CDR3 nucleotide sequence: TGTGCCAGCAGGGACGGACGGCCTCTCCAGTACGACGAGCAGTACTTC. This codes for CASRDGRPLQYDEQYF.

This clonotype has more than one count but fewer than ten. The V gene is TRBV10-3, the J gene TRBJ1-1; D ambiguous. This CDR3 has 13 amino acids. Germline loops: CDR1 ENHRY, CDR2 SYGVKD. V shed 4 bases and J shed 2 bases, with 8 bases lying between them. This CDR3 reads CAISGAPNTEAFF. In DNA form, the CDR3 reads TGTGCCATCAGTGGGGCCCCTAACACTGAAGCTTTCTTT.

As for this clonotype: One junction end does not reproduce the germline sequence, and a read error may be involved. This sequence joins TRBV7-7 and TRBJ2-7; D tentatively reads TRBD1 or TRBD2 (5 bases each). CDR1 is SSHAT and CDR2 is FNYEAQ in the germline V gene (reference sequence). There are 14 residues in the CDR3. The CDR3 DNA sequence: TGTGCTAGCAGCCCGGGCGCAGGGACGGACGAGCAGTACTTC. Protein: CASSPGAGTDEQYF. Variable domain in full (rest from reference TRBV7-7 and TRBJ2-7): GAGVSQSPRYKVTKRGQDVTLRCDPISSHATLYWYQQALGQGPEFLTYFNYEAQPDKSGLPSDRFSAERPEGSISTLTIQRTEQRDSAMYRCASSPGAGTDEQYFGPGTRLTVT.

This clonotype was counted ten times or more. The chain is built from TRBV29-1 and TRBJ1-1, with 10 bases lining up with TRBD1. J was trimmed by 3 bases and V by 2 bases; bases with no gene match: 3. CDR3 size: 14 residues. Germline lookup yields CDR1 SQVTM and CDR2 ANQGSEA. The DNA for the CDR3 is TGCAGCGTTGAACCGGGACAGGGGTACACTGAAGCTTTCTTT. It specifies CSVEPGQGYTEAFF.

This clonotype was observed at least ten times. The J gene is TRBJ2-7, the V gene TRBV5-8; weak D call: TRBD1 (5 bases). From germline, CDR1 is SGHTS and CDR2 YDEGEE. The CDR3 length is 15 residues. Trimming took 4 bases from V and 0 from J, leaving 14 bases between them. The CDR3 DNA reads TGTGCCAGCAGCCGTTACCGACAGAGCTCCTACGAGCAGTACTTC. This sequence encodes CASSRYRQSSYEQYF.

This clonotype was detected ten times or more. V gene TRBV20-1 combines with J gene TRBJ2-7; TRBD1 is a possible D gene (6 bases). CDR3 length: 13 amino acids. Germline lookup yields CDR1 DFQATT and CDR2 SNEGSKA (reference sequence). The ends were cut back, 2 bases at V and 1 base at J, with 9 bases in the middle. The CDR3 DNA reads TGCAGTGCTAGACTAGGACAGTCCTACGAGCAGTACTTC. Translating gives CSARLGQSYEQYF.

V usage is TRBV28 and J usage is TRBJ1-1; 12 nucleotides line up with TRBD1. V lost 6 bases and J lost 1; bases outside the gene matches: 6. Germline V gene lookup returns CDR1 MDHEN and CDR2 SYDVKM. The CDR3 extends over 16 amino acids. The chain's CDR3 is CASSAGTGGTNTEAFF. The CDR3, as DNA: TGTGCCAGCAGCGCCGGGACAGGGGGCACGAACACTGAAGCTTTCTTT. Filled out from reference TRBV28 and TRBJ1-1, the complete variable domain reads DVKVTQSSRYLVKRTGEKVFLECVQDMDHENMFWYRQDPGLGLRLIYFSYDVKMKEKGDIPEGYSVSREKKERFSLILESASTNQTSMYLCASSAGTGGTNTEAFFGQGTRLTVV.

V and J are TRBV15 and TRBJ1-2; D is uncertain. Per the germline V gene, CDR1 is LNHNV and CDR2 is YYDKDF (reference sequence). The V gene lost 0 bases and the J gene lost 2 bases, with 10 bases spanning the gap. The CDR3 contains 15 residues. The CDR3 loop reads CATSRDTTSNYGYTF. The CDR3 DNA sequence: TGTGCCACCAGCAGAGATACCACAAGCAACTATGGCTACACCTTC.

This clonotype was seen at least ten times. V usage is TRBV19 and J usage is TRBJ1-2; D might be TRBD1 (5 bases). The ends were cut back, 9 bases at V and 5 bases at J, with 25 bases in the middle. The germline V gene has CDR1 LNHDA and CDR2 SQIVND (reference sequence). The CDR3 covers 16 residues. The CDR3 nucleotides are TGTGCCAGCCTAAACGGAAGGGGCTCAAACGATTATGGCTACACCTTC. It encodes CASLNGRGSNDYGYTF.

The sample holds many counts of this clonotype. The chain recombines TRBV6-1 with TRBJ2-2, with D tentatively TRBD1 (6 bases). V lost 7 bases and J 6 bases, leaving 21 bases between the germline ends. Germline values: CDR1 MNHNS, CDR2 SASEGT. This CDR3 region has 16 residues. The CDR3: CASTKLQGYSAGELFF. Written as DNA, the CDR3 is TGTGCCAGCACGAAATTACAGGGCTACAGTGCCGGGGAGCTGTTTTTT.

This clonotype is medium-sized (0.01 to 0.1%) by share. The rearrangement uses TRBV2 and TRBJ2-5; 7 nucleotides line up with TRBD2. J was trimmed by 3 bases and V by 6 bases; bases with no gene match: 4. CDR3 length: 13 residues. The V gene's germline CDR1 is SNHLY and CDR2 FYNNEI. In DNA, the CDR3 is TGTGCCAGCAGCACTAGCGTTGAAGAGACCCAGTACTTC. The encoded protein is CASSTSVEETQYF.

The V call is TRBV9, the J call TRBJ2-1; maybe TRBD2 (5 bases). The CDR3 extends over 14 amino acids. The V and J ends lost 4 bases and 9 bases respectively, with 17 bases between them. Germline loops: CDR1 SGDLS, CDR2 YYNGEE. The chain's CDR3 is CASSPPLGEIEQFF. The CDR3 DNA sequence: TGTGCCAGCAGCCCGCCCCTTGGGGAGATTGAGCAGTTCTTC.

The rearrangement joins TRBV5-1 to TRBJ2-5; D call uncertain. The CDR3 consists of 14 residues. Germline assignment: CDR1 SGHRS and CDR2 YFSETQ. Trimming left V 0 bases short and J 1 base short, with 7 bases between. The CDR3 DNA reads as TGCGCCAGCAGCTTGGGGCCTACCCAAGAGACCCAGTACTTC. Amino acids: CASSLGPTQETQYF. The full variable domain, rest sourced from reference TRBV5-1 and TRBJ2-5, is KAGVTQTPRYLIKTRGQQVTLSCSPISGHRSVSWYQQTPGQGLQFLFEYFSETQRNKGNFPGRFSGRQFSNSRSEMNVSTLELGDSALYLCASSLGPTQETQYFGPGTRLLVL.

The chain employs TRBV24-1 and TRBJ2-3; the D is unclear. This CDR3 region has 14 residues. Germline V gene sequence: CDR1 KGHDR, CDR2 SFDVKD. Trimming took 6 bases from V and 0 from J, leaving 9 bases between them. The CDR3 nucleotides are TGTGCCACCAGTCTGGGTGGAAGCACAGATACGCAGTATTTT. This gives the protein CATSLGGSTDTQYF.

This clonotype was detected many times. A single base separates this from a much larger clone, so it may be a read error. The chain combines TRBV10-3 with TRBJ2-5; possibly TRBD1 for D (6 bases). V was trimmed by 3 bases and J by 7 bases, leaving 15 bases between them. Germline V lookup: CDR1 ENHRY, CDR2 SYGVKD. There are 14 residues in the CDR3. This CDR3 reads CAISDSQGLGTQYF. Here the CDR3 DNA reads TGTGCCATCAGTGACTCTCAGGGGCTGGGGACCCAGTACTTC.

This clonotype was seen ten or more times. The rearrangement links TRBV19 to TRBJ1-2; D is possibly TRBD1 (5 bases). Trimming shortened V by 1 base and J by 7 bases, and 16 bases separated the two germline ends. The CDR3 loop spans 15 amino acids. Germline V lookup: CDR1 LNHDA, CDR2 SQIVND (reference sequence). For the CDR3, the DNA is TGTGCCAGTAGTATAGCGGGGCCGTCTACTATTGGCTACACCTTC. Translated: CASSIAGPSTIGYTF. Variable domain in full (rest from reference TRBV19 and TRBJ1-2): DGGITQSPKYLFRKEGQNVTLSCEQNLNHDAMYWYRQDPGQGLRLIYYSQIVNDFQKGDIAEGYSVSREKKESFPLTVTSAQKNPTAFYLCASSIAGPSTIGYTFGSGTRLTVV.

This clonotype was observed a few times. The genes are TRBV12-3 or TRBV12-4 and TRBJ1-5; no definite D call. This CDR3 has 12 amino acids. The V end was cut by 8 bases, the J end by 4 bases, with 9 bases between. The CDR3 sequence is CASALRNQPQHF. In DNA, the CDR3 is TGTGCCAGCGCGTTACGGAATCAGCCCCAGCATTTT.

This clonotype was picked up many times. This sequence joins TRBV5-6 and TRBJ2-5; 7 nucleotides match TRBD1. The CDR3 consists of 13 residues. V was pared by 4 bases and J by 5 bases, with 5 bases of the junction left unmatched. Germline-derived CDR1 and CDR2 are SGHDT and YYEEEE. This CDR3 is CASSPKDRETQYF. Written as DNA, the CDR3 is TGTGCCAGCAGCCCAAAGGACAGGGAGACCCAGTACTTC.

This clonotype was seen repeatedly, ten times or more. The J gene is TRBJ1-2, the V gene TRBV18; 7 nucleotides line up with TRBD1. The V gene's germline CDR1 is KGHSH and CDR2 LQKENI. This CDR3 region has 15 residues. V lost 2 bases and J lost 2; bases outside the gene matches: 5. The CDR3 is CASSPFDRANYGYTF. The CDR3 DNA reads as TGTGCCAGCTCACCATTTGACAGGGCCAACTATGGCTACACCTTC.

The rearrangement uses TRBV3-1 and TRBJ2-3, with 7 bases identical to TRBD1. CDR1 is LGHDT, CDR2 YNNKEL, per germline (reference sequence). CDR3 size: 14 residues. Losses at the gene ends were 4 bases for V and 6 bases for J; bases not matched to a gene: 7. The CDR3 DNA follows: TGTGCCAGCAGCCCAGGGACAGCTGCGGATACGCAGTATTTT. It is translated as CASSPGTAADTQYF.

In its sample, this clonotype was seen many times. The CDR3 region is CASSGGQLLAKNIQYF. CDR3 nucleotide sequence: TGTGCCAGCAGTGGAGGACAGTTACTAGCCAAAAACATTCAGTACTTC. This rearrangement joins TRBV6-1 to TRBJ2-4; D is possibly TRBD1 (6 bases). CDR3 length equals 16 residues. Germline V gene data show CDR1 as MNHNS and CDR2 as SASEGT. Trimming left V 4 bases short and J 0 bases short, with 13 bases between.

This clonotype came up a few times. The genes are TRBV3-1 and TRBJ2-3, with 8 bases fitting TRBD1. CDR1 and CDR2 (germline): LGHDT, YNNKEL (reference sequence). The CDR3 extends over 16 amino acids. Trimming took 4 bases from V and 2 from J; bases not matched to a gene: 8. CDR3: CASSPRTGSSTDTQYF. The DNA for the CDR3 is TGTGCCAGCAGCCCCCGGACAGGGAGCTCCACAGATACGCAGTATTTT.

The table lists this clonotype with a few counts. This CDR3 reads CATSPTGEVNYGYTF. In DNA, the CDR3 is TGTGCCACCAGCCCGACGGGGGAGGTGAACTATGGCTACACCTTC. The gene calls are TRBV24-1 and TRBJ1-2, with D maybe TRBD1 (5 bases). V was shortened by 7 bases and J by 2 bases, with 16 bases between the two germline ends. The CDR3 consists of 15 residues. The germline V gene encodes CDR1 KGHDR and CDR2 SFDVKD.

J is TRBJ2-7 and V is TRBV24-1; 8 bases fit TRBD2. The germline V gene has CDR1 KGHDR and CDR2 SFDVKD. V lost 2 bases to trimming and J lost 3 bases; unmatched junction nucleotides: 8. This CDR3 is built from 16 residues. CDR3 residues: CATSDSLAGSIYEQYF. The DNA of the CDR3 is TGTGCCACCAGTGATTCGTTAGCGGGATCCATCTACGAGCAGTACTTC.

The table lists this clonotype with many counts. The V and J genes are TRBV7-9 and TRBJ2-1; 7 nucleotides match TRBD1. The length of the CDR3 is 12 residues. Germline V gives CDR1 SEHNR, CDR2 FQNEAQ (reference sequence). With 5 bases clipped from V and 7 bases from J, the junction kept 2 bases outside the gene matches. CDR3 sequence reads: CASSTQGNEQFF. CDR3 nucleotides: TGTGCCAGCAGCACACAGGGGAATGAGCAGTTCTTC.

The genes are TRBV15 and TRBJ2-7; D not resolved. The length of the CDR3 is 13 residues. V was clipped by 0 bases and J by 7 bases, with 10 bases between them. Germline-derived CDR1 and CDR2 are LNHNV and YYDKDF (reference sequence). The CDR3 sequence is CATSRDIDREQYF. The CDR3 bases are TGTGCCACCAGCAGAGATATCGATCGTGAGCAGTACTTC.

As to this clonotype: A much more abundant neighbour one base away suggests this may be a read error. The chain carries TRBV7-2 and TRBJ2-5, with D possibly being TRBD1 (6 bases). This CDR3 contains 13 residues. Germline CDR1 SGHTA, CDR2 FQGNSA. V gave up 7 bases and J gave up 5 bases, with 14 bases separating them. The CDR3 region is CASKQGTRETQYF. CDR3 nucleotides: TGTGCCAGCAAACAGGGTACGAGGGAGACCCAGTACTTC.

This clonotype was detected ten times or more. The J gene is TRBJ2-1, the V gene TRBV7-7, with D perhaps being TRBD1 or TRBD2 (6 bases each). CDR3 size: 13 residues. The germline V gene encodes CDR1 SSHAT and CDR2 FNYEAQ (reference sequence). Deletions cut 1 base from V and 8 bases from J, with 9 bases between. CDR3 in DNA: TGTGCCAGCAGCTTAGGGGGGGCGGATGAGCAGTTCTTC. It codes for CASSLGGADEQFF. The whole variable domain, filled in from reference TRBV7-7 and TRBJ2-1, reads GAGVSQSPRYKVTKRGQDVTLRCDPISSHATLYWYQQALGQGPEFLTYFNYEAQPDKSGLPSDRFSAERPEGSISTLTIQRTEQRDSAMYRCASSLGGADEQFFGPGTRLTVL.

V is TRBV29-1 and J is TRBJ1-2, with D maybe TRBD1 (6 bases). The CDR3 extends over 16 amino acids. V lost 3 bases to trimming and J lost 2 bases, with 19 bases between them. Per the germline V gene, CDR1 is SQVTM and CDR2 is ANQGSEA. CDR3 sequence (DNA): TGCAGCGTTGACGATGAGCAGGGGAGTATCAACTATGGCTACACCTTC. This gives the protein CSVDDEQGSINYGYTF.

V is TRBV11-1 and J is TRBJ2-7; 8 bases line up with TRBD1. V gave up 6 bases and J gave up 1 base; unmatched junction bases: 14. CDR1 is SGHAT and CDR2 is FQDESV in the germline V gene (reference sequence). This CDR3 comprises 17 residues. The CDR3: CASRSVKGTGESYEQYF. CDR3 coding DNA: TGTGCCAGCAGATCGGTTAAAGGGACAGGAGAATCCTACGAGCAGTACTTC.